One and the same sample provided the 9 T cell receptor beta chains below, sequenced in a study of T-cell memory formation after mild COVID-19. Each CDR3 protein gets one entry after TCRdb re-called the 5' RACE reads with MiXCR. The data contain about 560,000 distinct CDR3 sequences, approximately 15% of them singletons. The sequencing input was PBMCs or a T cell subset sorted from them (not recorded which). All receptors derive from an adult woman who had mild COVID-19 (a few samples of this study predate the infection). Cell type and time point are not known.

The rearrangement uses TRBV2 and TRBJ2-5, with D perhaps matching TRBD1 (5 bases). Germline CDR1 is SNHLY and CDR2 is FYNNEI. The CDR3 is 13 residues long. V gave up 3 bases and J gave up 6 bases, with 11 bases separating them. The CDR3 nucleotides are TGTGCCAGCAGTGACAGGGTTGCTAAGACCCAGTACTTC. It specifies CASSDRVAKTQYF.

V usage is TRBV2 and J usage is TRBJ1-1; 7 nucleotides line up with TRBD1. V dropped 4 bases and J dropped 0; count of bases not matched to a gene: 5. Germline V gene lookup returns CDR1 SNHLY and CDR2 FYNNEI. This CDR3 contains 15 residues. The CDR3 here is CASSGQGQMNTEAFF. The CDR3 DNA is TGTGCCAGCAGTGGACAGGGACAAATGAACACTGAAGCTTTCTTT. Together with reference TRBV2 and TRBJ1-1, the CDR3 gives the full variable domain: EPEVTQTPSHQVTQMGQEVILRCVPISNHLYFYWYRQILGQKVEFLVSFYNNEISEKSEIFDDQFSVERPDGSNFTLKIRSTKLEDSAMYFCASSGQGQMNTEAFFGQGTRLTVV.

This clonotype occurred a few times. V gene TRBV20-1 combines with J gene TRBJ2-4; the D call may be TRBD1 or TRBD2 (5 bases each). Germline loops: CDR1 DFQATT, CDR2 SNEGSKA (reference sequence). V gave up 6 bases and J gave up 6 bases, with 15 bases separating them. This CDR3 comprises 13 residues. CDR3 nucleotide sequence: TGCAGTGCGACAGTTCGGACTTTAAACATTCAGTACTTC. It yields the protein CSATVRTLNIQYF.

This clonotype occurred many times. The chain uses TRBV15 and TRBJ2-1; TRBD2 aligns across 9 bases. J was trimmed by 7 bases and V by 0 bases; bases with no gene match: 16. The CDR3 has 19 amino acids. Germline CDR1 and CDR2: LNHNV and YYDKDF (reference sequence). The CDR3 DNA is TGTGCCACCAGCAGAGATCCACCCAAACGGCTAGCGGGGCGAAATGAGCAGTTCTTC. Amino acid sequence: CATSRDPPKRLAGRNEQFF.

V and J are TRBV7-2 and TRBJ2-7; 7 bases fit TRBD2. Germline CDR1 is SGHTA and CDR2 is FQGNSA. Trimming at V came to 5 bases and at J to 1 base, leaving 8 bases not matched to a gene. The CDR3 totals 15 residues. The CDR3 nucleotides are TGTGCCAGCAGCCCCCGCGGGGGACTTTCCTACGAGCAGTACTTC. Translation: CASSPRGGLSYEQYF.

This clonotype turned up a few times. V is TRBV20-1 and J is TRBJ1-2, with a tentative D call TRBD1 (6 bases). Germline V gene sequence: CDR1 DFQATT, CDR2 SNEGSKA (reference sequence). The CDR3 runs to 15 residues. V lost 0 bases and J 3 bases, leaving 14 bases between the germline ends. CDR3 residues: CSARDAGGLDYGYTF. The CDR3 DNA reads as TGCAGTGCTAGAGATGCCGGGGGGCTCGACTATGGCTACACCTTC.

V gene TRBV4-3 combines with J gene TRBJ2-7, with 7 bases lining up with TRBD1. V dropped 4 bases and J dropped 9; count of bases not matched to a gene: 18. The CDR3 is made up of 16 amino acids. CDR1 is LGHNA, CDR2 YSLEER, per germline. CDR3 in amino acids: CASSPTRTGSSVGQYF. DNA of the CDR3: TGCGCCAGCAGCCCCACTCGGACAGGCAGCTCGGTAGGGCAGTACTTC.

This clonotype was counted ten times or more. In DNA form, the CDR3 reads TGTGCCAGCAGCCAAGATAGGCCGGGTTTCTCACCCCTCCACTTT. Residues: CASSQDRPGFSPLHF. This chain joins TRBV4-2 and TRBJ1-6; D not certain. V was pared by 0 bases and J by 10 bases, with 13 bases between. Germline V gene sequence: CDR1 LGHNA, CDR2 YNFKEQ. The length of the CDR3 is 15 residues.

This clonotype was seen more than once but under ten times. The chain links TRBV12-3 or TRBV12-4 to TRBJ1-2; TRBD1 is a possible D gene (5 bases). Trimming pared 5 bases from V and 2 bases from J, leaving 9 bases between. The CDR3 loop spans 13 amino acids. The CDR3 DNA reads as TGTGCCAGCAGTAAGACAGACAACTATGGCTACACCTTC. As protein: CASSKTDNYGYTF.